Below are 10 T cell receptor beta chains sequenced from a single sample in a study of control samples from healthy donors and cancer patients (TCRdb year 2020). The library was obtained by the immunoSEQ multiplex PCR assay. TCRdb's version of the immuneACCESS table is confined to in-frame rearrangements and falls short of the full clone set. An unresolved V gene accounts for under half of the shortfall where checked; the remainder is of unknown origin. In this sample the table shows roughly 120,000 clones, roughly nine tenths of which occur a single time. Under 4.5% of the sample is taken by the ten largest. The sequenced sample was blood. These receptors came from a human donor in good health. The donor label of this sample is uncertain.

The chain employs TRBV24-1 and TRBJ1-2, with TRBD1 identical over 8 bases. CDR1 and CDR2 (germline): KGHDR, SFDVKD. This CDR3 has 14 residues. After removal of 3 bases from V and 6 bases from J, the junction contained 5 bases not matched to a gene. DNA of the CDR3: TGTGCCACCAGTGATCCGGGACAGGCTGATGGCTACACCTTC. Its translation: CATSDPGQADGYTF.

This chain uses TRBV19 with TRBJ2-1, with TRBD2 matching over 12 bases. The V gene end was trimmed by 7 bases and the J gene end by 2 bases; junction bases not matched to a gene: 6. Germline V gene data show CDR1 as LNHDA and CDR2 as SQIVND (reference sequence). This CDR3 has 16 amino acids. In DNA, the CDR3 is TGTGCCAGTAAGCCTAGCGGGGGGGCTCCCTACAATGAGCAGTTCTTC. This gives the protein CASKPSGGAPYNEQFF.

The V and J genes are TRBV12-3 or TRBV12-4 and TRBJ1-5, with TRBD1 as a possible D gene (5 bases). Trimming pared 7 bases from V and 2 bases from J, leaving 9 bases between. The length of the CDR3 is 13 residues. Written as DNA, the CDR3 is TGTGCCAGCAAAGGGGCGGGCAATCAGCCCCAGCATTTT. Protein sequence: CASKGAGNQPQHF.

The V call is TRBV12-3 or TRBV12-4, the J call TRBJ1-1; D gene uncertain. Trimming took off 8 bases at V and 6 bases at J, with 13 bases between the two ends. The CDR3 length is 12 residues. The CDR3 bases are TGTGCCAGCGCCTGGGCACCCTCTGAAGCTTTCTTT. This sequence encodes CASAWAPSEAFF.

This chain uses TRBV5-4 with TRBJ2-1, with TRBD1 as a possible D gene (8 bases). This CDR3 has 15 amino acids. Germline V lookup: CDR1 SGHNT, CDR2 YYREEE (reference sequence). V was shortened by 4 bases and J by 8 bases, with 19 bases between the two germline ends. The CDR3 here is CASSPGGQGLYEQFF. The CDR3 DNA reads as TGTGCCAGCAGCCCGGGAGGACAGGGTCTCTATGAGCAGTTCTTC.

The count of this clone is one. As DNA, the CDR3 is TGTGCCAGTAGTATACGGACAGCCAACAATCAGCCCCAGCATTTT. It translates to CASSIRTANNQPQHF. The rearrangement joins TRBV19 to TRBJ1-5, with D possibly TRBD1 on 6 matching bases. The CDR3 extends over 15 amino acids. Germline V CDR1 and CDR2: LNHDA, SQIVND (reference sequence). The ends were cut back, 2 bases at V and 3 bases at J, with 11 bases in the middle.

The CDR3 is CASSPNAGDYSGNTIYF. Written as DNA, the CDR3 is TGTGCCAGCTCACCTAACGCAGGAGACTACTCTGGAAACACCATATATTTT. V and J are TRBV18 and TRBJ1-3; D gene unclear. CDR1 and CDR2 from the germline V gene are KGHSH and LQKENI. Trimming shortened V by 3 bases and J by 0 bases, and 15 bases separated the two germline ends. The CDR3 covers 17 residues.

The chain combines TRBV19 with TRBJ1-6; no clear D gene. This CDR3 is built from 15 residues. Germline assignment: CDR1 LNHDA and CDR2 SQIVND (reference sequence). Trimming shortened V by 4 bases and J by 9 bases, and 16 bases separated the two germline ends. DNA for the CDR3: TGTGCCAGTAGTACTTCGCAGATTCGAGCTTCACCCCTCCACTTT. It translates to CASSTSQIRASPLHF.

The chain recombines TRBV3-1 (or the pseudogene TRBV3-2) with TRBJ1-4, with TRBD1 identical over 7 bases. The V gene end was trimmed by 4 bases and the J gene end by 1 base; junction bases not matched to a gene: 18. The length of the CDR3 is 20 residues. Germline values: CDR1 LGHDT, CDR2 YNNKEL (reference sequence). The CDR3 bases are TGTGCCAGCAGCCCAATCTTGGACAGGTGGGGTTGGGGAACTAATGAAAAACTGTTTTTT. Translated: CASSPILDRWGWGTNEKLFF.

This sequence joins TRBV6-5 and TRBJ2-7, with D possibly being TRBD1 (5 bases). CDR1 MNHEY and CDR2 SVGAGI come from the germline V gene. The V end was cut by 5 bases, the J end by 7 bases, with 12 bases between. This CDR3 has 12 residues. This chain's CDR3 is CASSNTGGEQYF. DNA of the CDR3: TGTGCCAGCAGTAATACAGGTGGGGAGCAGTACTTC.